This TCR beta chain was recovered during a study of a mutant IDH1 vaccine in newly diagnosed glioma. Study-wide background: Mean patient age was around 40 years; approximately 60% were male and around 40% female.

On this clone: Its specificity is not known.

Using immunoSEQ multiplex PCR, the repertoire was profiled, and TCRdb retains in-frame clones only, with some absent. The repertoire holds 20,000 to 25,000 clones, with approximately 82% as singletons. V was pared by 10 bases and J by 10 bases, with 13 bases of the junction left unmatched. This CDR3 spans 13 amino acids. CDR1 LGHNT and CDR2 FRNRAP come from the germline V gene. The time point was: week 23, last vaccination. What each vaccine dose contained was 300 ug of mutant IDH1 20-mer peptide, accompanied by topical imiquimod. The source material was PBMCs, sampled from a glioma patient whose treatment included an IDH1 peptide vaccine. The chain is built from TRBV12-5 and TRBJ2-1; 7 bases are a match to TRBD2. The clonotype originates from a man under 40 with glioma. The CDR3 DNA is TGTGCTACCTCTCGGAGCGGGATGATGGAGCAGTTCTTC. Encoded protein: CATSRSGMMEQFF.